This section outlines one T cell receptor beta chain sequence together with its context. Its specificity is unknown. The CDR3 has 15 amino acids. The V and J ends lost 0 bases and 0 bases respectively, with 6 bases between them. Germline V gene lookup returns CDR1 MGHRA and CDR2 YSYEKL. This specimen comes from a study of STAT5B mutations in CD4+ large granular lymphocyte leukemia. About the research overall: The CDR3 'QG' motif was associated with a particular HLA allele among healthy donors. Regarding the study as a whole: Main leukemic clonotypes were patient-specific, but roughly 23% appeared at low frequency elsewhere. TRBV06-family usage was enriched in top patient clones (8/27) versus controls (2/35).

Sequencing was performed with immunoSEQ multiplex PCR; in TCRdb, only in-frame clones are kept and a portion is missing. The sample has 45,000 to 50,000 clones, 65% to 85% seen once. The origin of this receptor is a human donor in good health. Sample: CD4+ T cells from blood buffy coats. J is TRBJ1-3 and V is TRBV4-1; D uncertain. The CDR3 sequence: CASSQESNSGNTIYF. The CDR3 DNA follows: TGCGCCAGCAGCCAAGAGTCGAACTCTGGAAACACCATATATTTT.